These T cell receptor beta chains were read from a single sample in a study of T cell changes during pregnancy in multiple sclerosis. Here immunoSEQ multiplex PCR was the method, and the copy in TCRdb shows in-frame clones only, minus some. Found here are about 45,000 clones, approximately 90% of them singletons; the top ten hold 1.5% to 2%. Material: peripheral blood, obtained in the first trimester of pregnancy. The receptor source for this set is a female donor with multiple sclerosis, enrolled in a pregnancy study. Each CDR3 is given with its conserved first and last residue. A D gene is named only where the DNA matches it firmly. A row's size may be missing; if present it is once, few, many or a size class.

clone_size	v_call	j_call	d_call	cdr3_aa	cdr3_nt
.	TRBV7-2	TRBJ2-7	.	CASSSQPGHSYEQYF	TGTGCCAGCAGCTCTCAGCCGGGACATTCCTACGAGCAGTACTTC
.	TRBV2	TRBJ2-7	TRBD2	CASSEELAGVGMDEQYF	TGTGCCAGCAGTGAAGAGTTAGCGGGCGTGGGGATGGACGAGCAGTACTTC
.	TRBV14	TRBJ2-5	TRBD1	CASSPRLRTGGETQYF	TGTGCCAGCAGCCCGAGGCTACGGACAGGGGGAGAGACCCAGTACTTC
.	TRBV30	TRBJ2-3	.	CAWSVWQEGASTDTQYF	TGTGCCTGGAGTGTGTGGCAGGAGGGTGCTTCCACAGATACGCAGTATTTT
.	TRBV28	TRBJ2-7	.	CASSLQAATYEQYF	TGTGCCAGCAGCCTACAGGCAGCAACCTACGAGCAGTACTTC
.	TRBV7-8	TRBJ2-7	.	CASILTSFSGEQYF	TGTGCCAGCATCCTGACTAGTTTCTCGGGTGAGCAGTACTTC
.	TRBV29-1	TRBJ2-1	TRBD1	CSVEVGTDQFNEQFF	TGCAGCGTTGAAGTAGGGACAGACCAATTCAATGAGCAGTTCTTC
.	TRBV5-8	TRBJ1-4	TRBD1	CASSSGTGVTNEKLFF	TGTGCCAGCAGCTCCGGGACAGGGGTCACTAATGAAAAACTGTTTTTT
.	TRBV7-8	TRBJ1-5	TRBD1	CASSLAGGDQPQHF	TGTGCCAGCAGCTTAGCAGGGGGCGACCAGCCCCAGCATTTT
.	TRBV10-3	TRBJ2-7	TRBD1	CAISEGTGGIYEQYF	TGTGCCATCAGTGAGGGGACAGGGGGAATTTACGAGCAGTACTTC
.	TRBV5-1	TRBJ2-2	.	CASSLSLADTGELFF	TGCGCCAGCAGCTTGAGTCTCGCGGACACCGGGGAGCTGTTTTTT
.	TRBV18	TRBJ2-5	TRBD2	CASSQRGGRETQYF	TGTGCCAGCTCACAGCGGGGGGGTCGGGAGACCCAGTACTTC
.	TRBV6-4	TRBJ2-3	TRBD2	CASSGLAGSTDTQYF	TGTGCCAGCAGTGGACTAGCGGGCAGCACAGATACGCAGTATTTT
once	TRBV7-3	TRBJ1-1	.	CASSLSGGGTEAFF	TGTGCCAGCAGCTTAAGTGGGGGAGGCACTGAAGCTTTCTTT
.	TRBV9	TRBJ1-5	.	CASSSGVSGPQHF	TGTGCCAGCAGCTCCGGGGTGAGCGGGCCCCAGCATTTT
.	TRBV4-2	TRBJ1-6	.	CASSQAGNSPLHF	TGTGCCAGCAGCCAAGCGGGGAATTCACCCCTCCACTTT
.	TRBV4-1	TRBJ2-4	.	CASSQGHITAKNIQYF	TGCGCCAGCAGCCAAGGGCACATCACAGCCAAAAACATTCAGTACTTC
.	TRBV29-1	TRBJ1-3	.	CSVDRTNSGNTIYF	TGCAGCGTAGACCGGACAAACTCTGGAAACACCATATATTTT
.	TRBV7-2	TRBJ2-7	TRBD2	CASSSAWGLAGGRDEQYF	TGTGCCAGCAGCTCCGCGTGGGGGCTAGCGGGGGGGCGTGACGAGCAGTACTTC
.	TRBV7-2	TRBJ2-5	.	CASSSLPETQYF	TGTGCCAGCAGCTCTCTACCCGAGACCCAGTACTTC
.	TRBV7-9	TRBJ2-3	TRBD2	CASTLLAGGTDTQYF	TGTGCCAGCACCCTACTAGCGGGGGGTACAGATACGCAGTATTTT
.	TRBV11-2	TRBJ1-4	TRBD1	CASTPGQGGEKLFF	TGTGCCAGCACACCGGGACAGGGGGGTGAAAAACTGTTTTTT
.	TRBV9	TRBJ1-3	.	CASSDWAASGNTIYF	TGTGCCAGCAGCGACTGGGCAGCCTCTGGAAACACCATATATTTT
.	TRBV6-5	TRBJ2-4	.	CASSQGVAKNIQYF	TGTGCCAGCAGCCAGGGCGTAGCCAAAAACATTCAGTACTTC
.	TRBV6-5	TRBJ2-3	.	CASSYSFEGGTDTQYF	TGTGCCAGCAGTTACTCGTTCGAGGGGGGCACAGATACGCAGTATTTT